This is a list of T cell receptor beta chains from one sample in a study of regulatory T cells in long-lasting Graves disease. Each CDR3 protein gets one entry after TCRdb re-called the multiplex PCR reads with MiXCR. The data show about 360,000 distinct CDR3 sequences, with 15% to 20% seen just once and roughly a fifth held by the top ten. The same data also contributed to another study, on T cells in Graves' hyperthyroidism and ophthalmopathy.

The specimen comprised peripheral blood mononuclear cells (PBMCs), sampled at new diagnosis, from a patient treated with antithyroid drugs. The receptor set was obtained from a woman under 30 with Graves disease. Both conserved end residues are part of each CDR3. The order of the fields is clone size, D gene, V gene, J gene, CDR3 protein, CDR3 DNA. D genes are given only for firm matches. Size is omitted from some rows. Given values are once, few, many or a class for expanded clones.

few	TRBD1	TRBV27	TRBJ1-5	CASSLGQGADQPQHF	TGTGCCAGCAGTTTAGGACAGGGGGCAGATCAGCCCCAGCATTTT
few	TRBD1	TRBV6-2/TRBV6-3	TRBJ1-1	CASSYRLTPRQGRGTEAFF	TGTGCCAGCAGTTACAGGTTAACCCCACGACAGGGACGAGGAACTGAAGCTTTCTTT
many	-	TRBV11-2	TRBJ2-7	CASSLVPASVPGDSEQYF	TGTGCCAGCAGCTTAGTTCCGGCTTCGGTGCCGGGAGACTCCGAGCAGTACTTC
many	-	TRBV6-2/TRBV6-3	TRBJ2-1	CASSSSGYYNEQFF	TGTGCCAGCAGTTCATCAGGATATTACAATGAGCAGTTCTTC
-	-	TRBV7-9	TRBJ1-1	CASSLGDLSRGSTEAFF	TGTGCCAGCAGCTTAGGAGACTTAAGCAGGGGCTCCACTGAAGCTTTCTTT
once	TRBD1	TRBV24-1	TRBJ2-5	CATSDFNRGQETQYF	TGTGCCACCAGTGATTTTAACAGGGGGCAAGAGACCCAGTACTTC
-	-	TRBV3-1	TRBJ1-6	CASSQLGNSGSPLHF	TGTGCCAGCAGCCAACTGGGGAACTCGGGCTCACCCCTCCACTTT
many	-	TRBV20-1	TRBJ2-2	CSAGAVNTGELFF	TGCAGTGCTGGTGCCGTGAACACCGGGGAGCTGTTTTTT
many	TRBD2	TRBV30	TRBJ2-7	CAWSRLAGRSYEQYF	TGTGCCTGGAGTCGACTAGCGGGACGATCCTACGAGCAGTACTTC
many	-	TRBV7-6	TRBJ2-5	CASSLAPQETQYF	TGTGCCAGCAGCTTAGCGCCCCAAGAGACCCAGTACTTC
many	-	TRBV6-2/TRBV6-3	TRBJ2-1	CASSEGGNSYNEQFF	TGCGCCAGCAGTGAGGGCGGCAACTCCTACAATGAGCAGTTCTTC